This T cell receptor (beta chain) was sequenced in a study of T cell responses to AZD1222 COVID-19 vaccine. About the research overall: Second doses at about 4 or about 12 weeks were pooled.

Sequencing was performed with immunoSEQ multiplex PCR; in TCRdb, only in-frame clones are kept and a portion is missing. The repertoire has about 120,000 clones, around 91% of them found once; the top ten carry around 3.3%. Germline CDR1 reads MDHEN; CDR2 reads SYDVKM. V shed 3 bases and J 5 bases; nucleotides not matched to a gene: 5. The CDR3 covers 14 residues. The sequencing here drew on peripheral blood, taken on day 0 of AZD1222 vaccination. The receptor's source is an adult in good health. This chain connects TRBV28 to TRBJ2-7; 9 bases fit TRBD1. CDR3 loop: CASSFDRGFHEQYF. CDR3 coding DNA: TGTGCCAGCAGTTTCGACAGGGGGTTCCACGAGCAGTACTTC. Looking up the rest from reference TRBV28 and TRBJ2-7 gives the full variable domain: DVKVTQSSRYLVKRTGEKVFLECVQDMDHENMFWYRQDPGLGLRLIYFSYDVKMKEKGDIPEGYSVSREKKERFSLILESASTNQTSMYLCASSFDRGFHEQYFGPGTRLTVT.